The rows below give T cell receptor beta chains drawn from one sample of a study of blood T cell repertoires in COVID-19. Some clones are missing from TCRdb's copy, which holds only in-frame ones; the method was immunoSEQ multiplex PCR. The sample holds fewer than 80,000 clones, around 90% seen once. What was sequenced was peripheral blood. The source of these receptors is a human donor in a cohort sampled during active COVID-19. Each CDR3 is given without its conserved first and last residue.

v_gene,j_gene,CDR3aa
TRBV24-1,TRBJ2-1,ATARSGGGHNEQF
TRBV6-5,TRBJ2-1,ASSYTLDEQF
TRBV7-3,TRBJ1-2,ASSSYRDRPSYGYT
TRBV3-1/TRBV3-2,TRBJ2-7,ASSQGSGAYEQY
TRBV2,TRBJ1-2,ASREDRGSYGYT
TRBV5-4,TRBJ2-5,ASSQGTGPAQETQY
TRBV6-5,TRBJ2-1,ASRLDGPSGEF
TRBV5-1,TRBJ2-3,ASSSLADITDTQY
TRBV6-5,TRBJ1-2,ASSYSTGYYGYT
TRBV28,TRBJ2-7,ASSFKRQGAKY
TRBV7-9,TRBJ1-1,ASSLKGGGDTEAF
TRBV28,TRBJ1-2,ASSPRQGASGYT
TRBV7-9,TRBJ2-3,ASSLVQSTDTQY
TRBV3-1/TRBV3-2,TRBJ1-2,ASSQKPSTGADGYT
TRBV6-1,TRBJ2-1,ASSEGRVIV
TRBV7-8,TRBJ2-5,ASSRGRETQY
TRBV9,TRBJ2-2,ASSLLSQGDTGELF
TRBV11-2,TRBJ1-2,ASSSYRGIYGYT
TRBV6-5,TRBJ1-1,ASSYLTGRDTEAF
TRBV5-1,TRBJ2-7,ASSLADGSTKAEY
TRBV2,TRBJ2-2,ASSRDRAGELF
TRBV5-6,TRBJ2-5,ASSLGLAETQY
TRBV12-5,TRBJ2-7,ASGPTSGYEQY
TRBV18,TRBJ1-4,ASSPQRRQGDNEKLF
TRBV5-1,TRBJ2-3,ASSSGTGVLTDTQY
TRBV6-1,TRBJ1-6,ASSERGRDGGSPLH
TRBV5-1,TRBJ2-7,ASSLTGQLYEQY
TRBV9,TRBJ2-2,ASSVSGGGAAGELF
TRBV3-1/TRBV3-2,TRBJ2-1,ASSPRTGGNEQF
TRBV10-2,TRBJ2-2,ASRDTYTGELF
TRBV27,TRBJ2-3,ASSPPRPGGTDTQY
TRBV30,TRBJ2-3,AWASSGPDTQY
TRBV5-6,TRBJ2-5,ASSLGTGGLQETQY
TRBV9,TRBJ1-3,ASSVPPVNSGNTIY
TRBV6-5,TRBJ2-3,ASNGGPTDTQY
TRBV3-1/TRBV3-2,TRBJ1-5,ASSQDRTPGQPQH
TRBV21-1,TRBJ2-7,ASSNPARGESGASYEQY